One sample yielded the 19 T cell receptor beta chains listed below, sequenced in a study of CXCR3-negative and CXCR3-positive naive CD8 T cells. TRB cDNA was prepared as libraries by UMI-labeled 5' RACE. TCRdb reprocessed the 5' RACE reads and stores each CDR3 protein as one record, lacking DNA. The sample includes 150,000 to 170,000 distinct CDR3 sequences. Study results and caveats: Researchers report that CXCR3-positive naive cells carry more hydrophobic TRB CDR3s than CXCR3-negative naive cells.

No cognate antigen is known for these TCRs. The sequencing input was naive CXCR3+ CD8+ T cells from blood. As to subset: CD45RO-CCR7+CD27+CD95- naive CD8+ T cells expressing CXCR3 (TNR3+). These TCRs come from a human donor in good health. Some clones in this sample may be carry-over from other donors' samples.

The gene calls are TRBV29-1 and TRBJ2-2; the D call from TCRdb, TRBD2, cannot be confirmed without DNA. CDR1 and CDR2 from the germline V gene are SQVTM and ANQGSEA. The CDR3 spans 12 residues. CDR3 sequence reads: CSVLTSRGELFF.

V and J are TRBV11-3 and TRBJ2-1. The germline V gene encodes CDR1 SGHNT and CDR2 YENEEA. This CDR3 contains 13 residues. The CDR3 loop is CASSFRGVNEQFF.

CDR3 residues: CAISESEVPLSGNTIYF. The chain employs TRBV10-3 and TRBJ1-3. Germline CDR1 ENHRY, CDR2 SYGVKD. This CDR3 has 17 amino acids.

The genes are TRBV29-1 and TRBJ1-1. Germline V lookup: CDR1 SQVTM, CDR2 ANQGSEA. The CDR3 runs to 13 residues. The CDR3 reads CSVEVEGNTEAFF.

The V gene is TRBV11-2, the J gene TRBJ2-1; absent DNA, TCRdb's TRBD1 call cannot be checked. The CDR3 runs to 13 residues. In germline, CDR1 is SGHAT, CDR2 FQNNGV. The CDR3 is CASSFSGAYEQFF.

J is TRBJ2-7 and V is TRBV7-9. Germline V gene data show CDR1 as SEHNR and CDR2 as FQNEAQ (reference sequence). This CDR3 spans 13 amino acids. The CDR3 sequence is CASSPTENYEQYF.

The rearrangement joins TRBV21-1 to TRBJ1-2. TRBV21-1 is an annotated pseudogene. There are 13 residues in the CDR3. The CDR3 loop is CASILHSNYGYTF.

This chain connects TRBV28 to TRBJ2-3; TCRdb's assignment of TRBD2 cannot be checked, as there is no DNA. The CDR3 totals 15 residues. The germline gives CDR1 MDHEN, CDR2 SYDVKM. The CDR3 region is CASSYSGSETDTQYF.

CDR3 in amino acids: CASSQPTGLGTNEKLFF. The J gene is TRBJ1-4, the V gene TRBV4-3; the D call of TRBD1 rests on TCRdb alone, since no DNA is present to check it. The CDR3 sequence is 17 residues long. CDR1 is LGHNA, CDR2 YSLEER, per germline.

J is TRBJ2-7 and V is TRBV2. Germline CDR1 is SNHLY and CDR2 is FYNNEI. The CDR3 loop spans 12 amino acids. The chain's CDR3 is CASIWQPYEQYF. Using reference TRBV2 and TRBJ2-7 for the parts outside the CDR3, the full variable domain is EPEVTQTPSHQVTQMGQEVILRCVPISNHLYFYWYRQILGQKVEFLVSFYNNEISEKSEIFDDQFSVERPDGSNFTLKIRSTKLEDSAMYFCASIWQPYEQYFGPGTRLTVT.

The V gene is TRBV2, the J gene TRBJ1-5. Per the germline V gene, CDR1 is SNHLY and CDR2 is FYNNEI. The CDR3 sequence is 13 residues long. This CDR3 reads CASKYEGNQPQHF.

The V call is TRBV28, the J call TRBJ1-1; TCRdb's D gene call, TRBD1, goes unchecked for lack of DNA. Germline-derived CDR1 and CDR2 are MDHEN and SYDVKM. The CDR3 consists of 13 residues. CDR3 sequence reads: CASSLLQGAEAFF. Filled out from reference TRBV28 and TRBJ1-1, the complete variable domain reads DVKVTQSSRYLVKRTGEKVFLECVQDMDHENMFWYRQDPGLGLRLIYFSYDVKMKEKGDIPEGYSVSREKKERFSLILESASTNQTSMYLCASSLLQGAEAFFGQGTRLTVV.

The chain uses TRBV18 and TRBJ2-3; TCRdb names TRBD2, which stays unverified in the absence of DNA. The CDR3 runs to 13 residues. Germline V lookup: CDR1 KGHSH, CDR2 LQKENI. CDR3 residues: CASSPLAGDTQYF.

The chain combines TRBV28 with TRBJ2-1; TCRdb's assignment of TRBD1 cannot be checked, as there is no DNA. Germline CDR1 reads MDHEN; CDR2 reads SYDVKM. The CDR3 consists of 14 residues. The CDR3 sequence: CASSDRDRDDEQFF. Using reference TRBV28 and TRBJ2-1 for the parts outside the CDR3, the full variable domain is DVKVTQSSRYLVKRTGEKVFLECVQDMDHENMFWYRQDPGLGLRLIYFSYDVKMKEKGDIPEGYSVSREKKERFSLILESASTNQTSMYLCASSDRDRDDEQFFGPGTRLTVL.

J is TRBJ1-1 and V is TRBV29-1; TCRdb's D call of TRBD1 is untestable without DNA. Germline V gene lookup returns CDR1 SQVTM and CDR2 ANQGSEA. The length of the CDR3 is 14 residues. CDR3 region: CSVEAGAPNTEAFF.

CDR3 in amino acids: CASRVGLELSKNIQYF. The J gene is TRBJ2-4, the V gene TRBV6-1. Germline CDR1 is MNHNS and CDR2 is SASEGT. This CDR3 contains 16 residues.

The chain carries TRBV28 and TRBJ2-1; TCRdb gives TRBD2 as the D gene, but with no DNA this cannot be confirmed. The CDR3 covers 11 residues. Germline V gene lookup returns CDR1 MDHEN and CDR2 SYDVKM. CDR3 sequence: CASSLWGLQFF.

The J gene is TRBJ1-1, the V gene TRBV5-1; TCRdb's D call of TRBD1 is untestable without DNA. The CDR3 is 16 amino acids. The germline V gene encodes CDR1 SGHRS and CDR2 YFSETQ. CDR3 sequence reads: CASSLEQGALSTEAFF.

The chain uses TRBV29-1 and TRBJ2-7; TCRdb's assignment of TRBD2 cannot be checked, as there is no DNA. There are 14 residues in the CDR3. Per germline, CDR1 SQVTM and CDR2 ANQGSEA. CDR3 amino acids: CSVGLAPPTYEQYF.